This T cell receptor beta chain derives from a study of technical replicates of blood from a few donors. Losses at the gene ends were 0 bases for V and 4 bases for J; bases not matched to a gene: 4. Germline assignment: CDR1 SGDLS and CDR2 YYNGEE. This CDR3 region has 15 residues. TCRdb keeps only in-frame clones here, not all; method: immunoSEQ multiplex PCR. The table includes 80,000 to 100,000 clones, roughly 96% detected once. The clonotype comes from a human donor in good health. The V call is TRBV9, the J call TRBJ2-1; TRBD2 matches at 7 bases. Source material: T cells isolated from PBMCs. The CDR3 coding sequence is TGTGCCAGCAGCGTAGACGGGAGGCCGTACAATGAGCAGTTCTTC. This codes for CASSVDGRPYNEQFF.